This T cell receptor beta chain derives from a study of blood T cells in healthy people across ages. Study-wide results and caveats: No one knew whether donors had CMV, which possibly confounded expanded clonotype changes. When set beside aged donors, long-lived donors presented more naive CD4+ cells and higher diversity.

Primed by a sample-barcoded 5' primer and a J-beta primer mix, a second PCR proceeded for 7 to 11 cycles. TCRdb called the 5' RACE reads again in MiXCR, with one record for every CDR3 protein. The sample has about 1.6 million distinct CDR3 sequences, about 31% seen once. This clonotype was counted between two and nine times. Its antigen remains unidentified. The CDR3 consists of 15 residues. The ends were cut back, 6 bases at V and 5 bases at J, with 20 bases in the middle. Germline V gives CDR1 SGHRS, CDR2 YFSETQ. The receptor was derived from a woman aged 25 to 39 in good health. Source material: blood. The chain recombines TRBV5-1 with TRBJ1-2; D may be TRBD1 (6 bases). The CDR3 loop reads CASIVEPGDAYGYTF. DNA for the CDR3: TGCGCCAGCATCGTCGAGCCAGGGGATGCATATGGCTACACCTTC.